This paragraph covers one T cell receptor (beta chain) sequence. The sample is drawn from a study of shared clonotypes between healthy human individuals. Assay: immunoSEQ multiplex PCR; the TCRdb copy retains only in-frame clones and omits some. Counted here are around 2,000,000 clones, 95% occurring once; the ten biggest clones make up 0.13%. The CDR3 has 14 amino acids. The V end was cut by 3 bases, the J end by 0 bases, with 7 bases between. CDR1 is MGHDK and CDR2 is SYGVNS in the germline V gene. The receptor was isolated from a man in his late teens or twenties in good health. The rearrangement joins TRBV25-1 to TRBJ2-3, with D perhaps matching TRBD1 or TRBD2 (5 bases each). Sequencing was performed on naive CD4+ T cells sorted from blood. Subset reported: CD45RA+ positively selected. As DNA, the CDR3 is TGTGCCAGCAGTGACGGGGCGAGCACAGATACGCAGTATTTT. Translated: CASSDGASTDTQYF.